This T cell receptor (beta chain) was captured by sequencing in a study of cytotoxic CD8 clonotypes in ibrutinib-treated CLL. Looking at the study overall: Specimens for response were gathered following a median about 11 months of therapy, spanning 6 to 36. General study results and limits: With treatment, public clonotypes, which were uncommon, either contracted or remained stable.

The repertoire was sequenced with immunoSEQ multiplex PCR; TCRdb's copy has only in-frame clones and lacks some. This sample has 97,000 or so clones; approximately 80% occur once, and the top ten carry about 29%. On this clone itself: Its antigen remains unidentified. The junction shows a germline mismatch at one end, possibly a read error.

The CDR3 sequence is 14 residues long. Germline loops: CDR1 SQVTM, CDR2 ANQGSEA. This TCR came from a human donor with chronic lymphocytic leukemia. The rearrangement links TRBV29-1 to TRBJ1-1; D perhaps matches TRBD1 (5 bases). The specimen was PBMCs, collected after 12 months of ibrutinib treatment. The CDR3 DNA is TGCAGCGTTGGAGCCGGGGCAGCGAACGCTGAAGCTTTCTTT. This gives the protein CSVGAGAANAEAFF. The whole variable domain, remainder taken from reference TRBV29-1 and TRBJ1-1, is SAVISQKPSRDICQRGTSLTIQCQVDSQVTMMFWYRQQPGQSLTLIATANQGSEATYESGFVIDKFPISRPNLTFSTLTVSNMSPEDSSIYLCSVGAGAANAEAFFGQGTRLTVV.